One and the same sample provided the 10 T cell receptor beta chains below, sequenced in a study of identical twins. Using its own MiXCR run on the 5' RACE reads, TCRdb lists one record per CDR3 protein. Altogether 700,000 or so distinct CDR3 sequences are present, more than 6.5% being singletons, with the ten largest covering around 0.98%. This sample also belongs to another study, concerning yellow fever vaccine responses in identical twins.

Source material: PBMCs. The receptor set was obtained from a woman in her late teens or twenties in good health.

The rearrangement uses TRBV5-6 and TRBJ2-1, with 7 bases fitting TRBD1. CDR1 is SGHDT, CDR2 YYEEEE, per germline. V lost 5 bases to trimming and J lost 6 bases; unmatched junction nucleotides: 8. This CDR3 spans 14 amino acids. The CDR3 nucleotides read TGTGCCAGCAGAACCGGGCCAGGGGGCAATGAGCAGTTCTTC. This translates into CASRTGPGGNEQFF.

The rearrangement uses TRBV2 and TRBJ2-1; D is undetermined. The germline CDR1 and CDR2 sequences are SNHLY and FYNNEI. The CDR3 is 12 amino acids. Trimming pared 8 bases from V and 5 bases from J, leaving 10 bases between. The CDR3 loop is CASAGFDNEQFF. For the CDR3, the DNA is TGTGCCAGCGCAGGTTTCGACAATGAGCAGTTCTTC.

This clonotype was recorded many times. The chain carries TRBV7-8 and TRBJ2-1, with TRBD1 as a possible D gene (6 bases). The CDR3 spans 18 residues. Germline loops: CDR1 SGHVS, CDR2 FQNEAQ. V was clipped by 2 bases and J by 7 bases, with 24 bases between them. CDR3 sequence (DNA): TGTGCCAGCAGCTTAAGACGGTCGAGGGACATTGGCTTAAATGAGCAGTTCTTC. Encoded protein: CASSLRRSRDIGLNEQFF.

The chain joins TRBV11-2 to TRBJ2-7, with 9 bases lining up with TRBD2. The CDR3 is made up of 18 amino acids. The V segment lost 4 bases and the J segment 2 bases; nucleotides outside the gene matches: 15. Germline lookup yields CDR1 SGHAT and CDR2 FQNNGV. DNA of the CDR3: TGTGCCAGCAGCTCCGACCGTAGACTAGCGGAGAGGGCCTACGAGCAGTACTTC. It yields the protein CASSSDRRLAERAYEQYF.

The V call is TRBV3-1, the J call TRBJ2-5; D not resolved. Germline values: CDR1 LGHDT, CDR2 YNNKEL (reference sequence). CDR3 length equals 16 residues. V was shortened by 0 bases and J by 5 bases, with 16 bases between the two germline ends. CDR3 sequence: CASSQDEVGFWETQYF. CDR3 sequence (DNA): TGTGCCAGCAGCCAAGATGAGGTGGGGTTCTGGGAGACCCAGTACTTC.

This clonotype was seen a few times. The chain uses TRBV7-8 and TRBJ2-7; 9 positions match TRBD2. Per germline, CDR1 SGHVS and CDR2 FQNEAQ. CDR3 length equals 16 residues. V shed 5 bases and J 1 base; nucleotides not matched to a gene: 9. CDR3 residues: CASSPSGLAGSYEQYF. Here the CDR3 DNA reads TGTGCCAGCAGCCCCAGCGGTCTAGCGGGGTCCTACGAGCAGTACTTC. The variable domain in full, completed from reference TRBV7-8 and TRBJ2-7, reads GAGVSQSPRYKVAKRGQDVALRCDPISGHVSLFWYQQALGQGPEFLTYFQNEAQLDKSGLPSDRFFAERPEGSVSTLKIQRTQQEDSAVYLCASSPSGLAGSYEQYFGPGTRLTVT.

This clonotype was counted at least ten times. CDR3 loop: CASSQDSVLAFF. CDR3 coding DNA: TGTGCCAGCAGCCAGGATTCCGTTCTTGCTTTCTTT. V gene TRBV3-1 combines with J gene TRBJ1-1; the D is unclear. This CDR3 has 12 amino acids. The V end lost 3 bases, the J end lost 11 bases, and 13 bases lay between the germline ends. Germline loops: CDR1 LGHDT, CDR2 YNNKEL (reference sequence). The full variable domain, rest sourced from reference TRBV3-1 and TRBJ1-1, is DTAVSQTPKYLVTQMGNDKSIKCEQNLGHDTMYWYKQDSKKFLKIMFSYNNKELIINETVPNRFSPKSPDKAHLNLHINSLELGDSAVYFCASSQDSVLAFFGQGTRLTVV.

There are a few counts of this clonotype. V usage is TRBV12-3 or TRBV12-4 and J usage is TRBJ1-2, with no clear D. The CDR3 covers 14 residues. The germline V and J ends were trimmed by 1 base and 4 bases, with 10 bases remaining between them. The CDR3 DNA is TGTGCCAGCAGTTTAGGCGGGAGCGGCTATGGCTACACCTTC. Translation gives CASSLGGSGYGYTF.

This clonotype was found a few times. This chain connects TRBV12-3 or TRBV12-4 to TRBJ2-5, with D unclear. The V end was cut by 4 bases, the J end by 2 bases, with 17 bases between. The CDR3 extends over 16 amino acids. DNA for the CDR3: TGTGCCAGCAGTTCCCTTGGGCCCTCTTCGCAAGAGACCCAGTACTTC. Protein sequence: CASSSLGPSSQETQYF.

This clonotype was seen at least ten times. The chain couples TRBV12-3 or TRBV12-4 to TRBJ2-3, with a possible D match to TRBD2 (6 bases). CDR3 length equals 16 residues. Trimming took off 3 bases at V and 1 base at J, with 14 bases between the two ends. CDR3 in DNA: TGTGCCAGCAGTTTCGTCTCGGGAGTGGGCACAGATACGCAGTATTTT. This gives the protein CASSFVSGVGTDTQYF.